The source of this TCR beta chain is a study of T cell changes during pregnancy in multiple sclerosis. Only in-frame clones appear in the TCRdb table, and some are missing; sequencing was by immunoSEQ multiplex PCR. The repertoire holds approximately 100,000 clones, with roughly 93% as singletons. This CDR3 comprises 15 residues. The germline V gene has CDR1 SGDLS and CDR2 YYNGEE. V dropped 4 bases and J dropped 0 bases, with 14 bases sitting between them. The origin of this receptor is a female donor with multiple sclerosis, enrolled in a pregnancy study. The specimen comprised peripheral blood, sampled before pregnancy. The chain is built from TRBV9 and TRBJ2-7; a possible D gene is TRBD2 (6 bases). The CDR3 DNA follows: TGTGCCAGCAGCCCCTCGGGGACTGCCTCCTACGAGCAGTACTTC. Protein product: CASSPSGTASYEQYF.